These 27 T cell receptor beta chains came from one sample sequenced in a study of blood T cell repertoires in COVID-19 (dated by TCRdb to between 2020 and 2021). Library creation used the immunoSEQ multiplex PCR assay. In its TCRdb copy, this immuneACCESS table keeps in-frame sequences only and misses some clones. Where compared with another copy, unresolved V genes explain less than half of these, and the others have no known cause. This sample is represented by almost 400,000 clones; under 90% of them were singletons. Less than 2% of the sample lies in the top ten. Material: PBMCs or T cells enriched from blood (not recorded which). The receptors come from a woman aged 25 to 39 who had recovered from COVID-19.

V usage is TRBV19 and J usage is TRBJ1-1; D possibly corresponds to TRBD1 (5 bases). Germline assignment: CDR1 LNHDA and CDR2 SQIVND (reference sequence). Trimming shortened V by 6 bases and J by 4 bases, and 15 bases separated the two germline ends. The CDR3 sequence is 14 residues long. CDR3 nucleotide sequence: TGTGCCAGTAGGTCCTTTCAGGGAGGCACTGAAGCTTTCTTT. Translating it yields CASRSFQGGTEAFF.

The chain is built from TRBV5-1 and TRBJ2-3; TRBD1 aligns across 7 bases. CDR1 is SGHRS and CDR2 is YFSETQ in the germline V gene. V shed 6 bases, J shed 4 bases, and the junction held 8 bases outside the gene matches. The CDR3 consists of 14 residues. CDR3 in DNA: TGCGCCAGCAACTCTAGACAGGGTGCAGATACGCAGTATTTT. This encodes CASNSRQGADTQYF.

CDR3 bases: TGTGCCATCAATACAGGGGGGAGGGACACTGAAGCTTTCTTT. This gives the protein CAINTGGRDTEAFF. This chain joins TRBV10-3 and TRBJ1-1, with 8 bases matching TRBD1. The CDR3 is 14 residues long. The J segment lost 3 bases and the V segment lost 7 bases, leaving 7 bases of the junction unmatched. Germline V gene lookup returns CDR1 ENHRY and CDR2 SYGVKD.

The chain links TRBV4-1 to TRBJ1-1; TRBD1 is a possible D gene (5 bases). Germline V CDR1 and CDR2: MGHRA, YSYEKL. CDR3 length: 14 amino acids. Trimming left V 4 bases short and J 8 bases short, with 17 bases between. CDR3 coding DNA: TGCGCCAGCAGCCCCCCCCTATTAGACAGAGAAGCTTTCTTT. It is translated as CASSPPLLDREAFF.

The chain employs TRBV21-1 and TRBJ2-5; TRBD2 is the table's D call and was not checked against the DNA. TRBV21-1 is flagged as a pseudogene. The CDR3 totals 18 residues. In DNA, the CDR3 is TGTGCCAGCAGCAAAGATTTGGGGAGGTTTGTTTGCGCAGAGACCCAGTACTTC. Protein: CASSKDLGRFVCAETQYF.

This sequence joins TRBV7-9 and TRBJ2-1; D call uncertain. The V gene's germline CDR1 is SEHNR and CDR2 FQNEAQ (reference sequence). The CDR3 is 13 residues long. V was trimmed by 7 bases and J by 5 bases, leaving 12 bases between them. The CDR3 DNA reads as TGTGCCAGCACCACAGAGGCGGACAATGAGCAGTTCTTC. Amino acids: CASTTEADNEQFF.

This sequence joins TRBV2 and TRBJ2-3; 8 nucleotides align to TRBD2. CDR1 is SNHLY and CDR2 is FYNNEI in the germline V gene. The CDR3 covers 15 residues. Trimming took 7 bases from V and 2 from J; bases not matched to a gene: 8. The DNA for the CDR3 is TGTGCCAGCACGGCGGGGCGGGGGGACACAGATACGCAGTATTTT. This translates into CASTAGRGDTDTQYF.

The chain combines TRBV7-2 with TRBJ2-7; D may be TRBD1 (6 bases). CDR1 is SGHTA, CDR2 FQGNSA, per germline. The germline V and J ends were trimmed by 5 bases and 9 bases, with 23 bases remaining between them. This CDR3 has 15 residues. The CDR3 loop is CASSPAFAGEGGQYF. The CDR3, as DNA: TGTGCCAGCAGCCCCGCGTTTGCAGGGGAAGGTGGGCAGTACTTC. The whole variable domain, filled in from reference TRBV7-2 and TRBJ2-7, reads GAGVSQSPSNKVTEKGKDVELRCDPISGHTALYWYRQSLGQGLEFLIYFQGNSAPDKSGLPSDRFSAERTGGSVSTLTIQRTQQEDSAVYLCASSPAFAGEGGQYFGPGTRLTVT.

The J gene is TRBJ1-6, the V gene TRBV7-9, with D perhaps matching TRBD1 (6 bases). V shed 1 base and J shed 10 bases, with 11 bases lying between them. The CDR3 covers 14 residues. CDR1 and CDR2 (germline): SEHNR, FQNEAQ (reference sequence). The CDR3 DNA sequence: TGTGCCAGCAGCTTAGAGGGGGTTGTCTCACCCCTCCACTTT. This sequence encodes CASSLEGVVSPLHF.

This clone was observed once. The chain links TRBV6-6 to TRBJ2-7; D unclear. The germline V and J ends were trimmed by 0 bases and 1 base, with 7 bases remaining between them. The CDR3 totals 14 residues. CDR1 MNHNY and CDR2 SVGAGI come from the germline V gene (reference sequence). The CDR3 here is CASSYSDKSYEQYF. CDR3 sequence (DNA): TGTGCCAGCAGTTACTCTGACAAATCCTACGAGCAGTACTTC.

This clone was counted once. The chain carries TRBV19 and TRBJ1-2, with unresolved D. CDR3 length equals 13 residues. The germline V gene has CDR1 LNHDA and CDR2 SQIVND (reference sequence). V lost 2 bases, J lost 5 bases, and 9 bases lay in between. CDR3 DNA: TGTGCCAGTAGTATAAACGGAGGTTATGGCTACACCTTC. It yields the protein CASSINGGYGYTF.

The chain has TRBV3-1 (or the pseudogene TRBV3-2) and TRBJ2-5, with no clear D. Trimming took off 4 bases at V and 2 bases at J, with 11 bases between the two ends. This CDR3 contains 14 residues. Germline V gene data show CDR1 as LGHDT and CDR2 as YNNKEL (reference sequence). The CDR3 region is CASSRLRVQETQYF. The CDR3 DNA reads TGTGCCAGCAGCCGTCTACGGGTTCAAGAGACCCAGTACTTC.

The gene calls are TRBV7-9 and TRBJ2-2; TRBD2 matches at 9 bases. After removal of 5 bases from V and 1 base from J, the junction contained 8 bases not matched to a gene. This CDR3 is built from 17 residues. Per the germline V gene, CDR1 is SEHNR and CDR2 is FQNEAQ (reference sequence). The CDR3: CASSAPLAGLNTGELFF. The DNA for the CDR3 is TGTGCCAGCAGCGCCCCTCTAGCGGGGCTGAACACCGGGGAGCTGTTTTTT.

The V gene is TRBV7-2, the J gene TRBJ1-2; tentatively, D is TRBD1 (6 bases). The CDR3 is 14 amino acids. V was shortened by 7 bases and J by 7 bases, with 19 bases between the two germline ends. Germline CDR1 and CDR2: SGHTA and FQGNSA. In nucleotides, the CDR3 is TGTGCCAGCACCACTCCCCACAGGGATATTGGCTACACCTTC. It yields the protein CASTTPHRDIGYTF.

The gene calls are TRBV27 and TRBJ2-7; the D gene is possibly TRBD1 (6 bases). Deletions cut 3 bases from V and 4 bases from J, with 13 bases between. Per germline, CDR1 MNHEY and CDR2 SMNVEV (reference sequence). This CDR3 is built from 14 residues. CDR3 amino acids: CASSLLGQPYEQYF. CDR3 coding DNA: TGTGCCAGCAGTTTGCTAGGACAGCCATACGAGCAGTACTTC.

The V call is TRBV19, the J call TRBJ1-6, with D perhaps matching TRBD1 (6 bases). Trimming pared 5 bases from V and 10 bases from J, leaving 24 bases between. Germline V gene sequence: CDR1 LNHDA, CDR2 SQIVND (reference sequence). This CDR3 comprises 17 residues. The CDR3 nucleotides are TGTGCCAGTAGTGGACCCAGGGGATCAGGGATGTCCTCACCCCTCCACTTT. It is translated as CASSGPRGSGMSSPLHF.

This rearrangement joins TRBV11-2 to TRBJ2-7; D is uncertain. Germline CDR1 is SGHAT and CDR2 is FQNNGV. V was trimmed by 5 bases and J by 3 bases, leaving 5 bases between them. There are 11 residues in the CDR3. CDR3 in amino acids: CASSLLYEQYF. In DNA, the CDR3 is TGTGCCAGCAGCCTCCTCTACGAGCAGTACTTC.

V usage is TRBV7-3 and J usage is TRBJ2-7; 10 bases align to TRBD1. Germline CDR1 and CDR2: SGHTA and FQGTGA. CDR3 size: 14 residues. Losses at the gene ends were 3 bases for V and 5 bases for J; bases not matched to a gene: 4. The DNA for the CDR3 is TGTGCCAGCAGCTTGACAGGGGGCTTGGACGAGCAGTACTTC. It is translated as CASSLTGGLDEQYF. Using reference TRBV7-3 and TRBJ2-7 for the parts outside the CDR3, the full variable domain is GAGVSQTPSNKVTEKGKYVELRCDPISGHTALYWYRQSLGQGPEFLIYFQGTGAADDSGLPNDRFFAVRPEGSVSTLKIQRTERGDSAVYLCASSLTGGLDEQYFGPGTRLTVT.

The gene calls are TRBV9 and TRBJ2-7; D may be TRBD2 (6 bases). The germline V and J ends were trimmed by 0 bases and 3 bases, with 13 bases remaining between them. Per germline, CDR1 SGDLS and CDR2 YYNGEE. This CDR3 contains 15 residues. The CDR3 coding sequence is TGTGCCAGCAGCGTAGGGGACTCCTTGGGCTACGAGCAGTACTTC. It encodes CASSVGDSLGYEQYF.

The V gene is TRBV2, the J gene TRBJ1-1; tentative D call: TRBD1 (6 bases). Germline CDR1 is SNHLY and CDR2 is FYNNEI. V lost 7 bases, J lost 1 base, and 16 bases lay in between. This CDR3 contains 15 residues. CDR3 residues: CASNLQGQTNTEAFF. The CDR3 DNA is TGTGCCAGCAACCTTCAAGGACAGACGAACACTGAAGCTTTCTTT.

The CDR3 protein is CASSPPSGTGVRETQYF. The CDR3, as DNA: TGTGCCAGCAGCCCCCCCTCCGGGACAGGGGTGCGAGAGACCCAGTACTTC. The chain recombines TRBV7-6 with TRBJ2-5, with 10 bases that match TRBD1. Germline V CDR1 and CDR2: SGHVS, FNYEAQ. With V trimmed by 5 bases and J by 4 bases, 13 bases remained unmatched. This CDR3 is 17 amino acids long.

V is TRBV2 and J is TRBJ1-2; the D gene is possibly TRBD1 (6 bases). This CDR3 has 13 amino acids. In germline, CDR1 is SNHLY, CDR2 FYNNEI. V lost 2 bases, J lost 4 bases, and 8 bases lay in between. The CDR3 region has the DNA TGTGCCAGCAGTGAACCCAGGGGCTATGGCTACACCTTC. Protein: CASSEPRGYGYTF.

This chain connects TRBV19 to TRBJ2-1, with 10 positions matching TRBD1. Germline trimming cut 7 bases from V and 5 bases from J; bases unmatched to any gene: 11. CDR3 length: 16 residues. Germline assignment: CDR1 LNHDA and CDR2 SQIVND (reference sequence). In DNA, the CDR3 is TGTGCCAGTACCAAACGAGTCGGACAGGGGGACAATGAGCAGTTCTTC. Residues: CASTKRVGQGDNEQFF. The full variable domain, in which reference TRBV19 and TRBJ2-1 provide the parts outside the CDR3, is DGGITQSPKYLFRKEGQNVTLSCEQNLNHDAMYWYRQDPGQGLRLIYYSQIVNDFQKGDIAEGYSVSREKKESFPLTVTSAQKNPTAFYLCASTKRVGQGDNEQFFGPGTRLTVL.

The rearrangement links TRBV5-1 to TRBJ2-5; TRBD1 aligns across 7 bases. Per germline, CDR1 SGHRS and CDR2 YFSETQ. The CDR3 sequence is 14 residues long. The J segment lost 2 bases and the V segment lost 3 bases, leaving 4 bases of the junction unmatched. The CDR3 sequence: CASSWTGPQETQYF. As DNA, the CDR3 is TGCGCCAGCAGCTGGACAGGTCCACAAGAGACCCAGTACTTC.

This clone appeared many times. This rearrangement joins TRBV30 to TRBJ2-2; unclear D gene. The V gene lost 2 bases and the J gene lost 6 bases, with 7 bases spanning the gap. The germline gives CDR1 GTSNPN, CDR2 SVGIG (reference sequence). The CDR3 has 12 amino acids. CDR3 sequence reads: CAWSLGAGELFF. CDR3 bases: TGTGCCTGGAGTCTAGGAGCCGGGGAGCTGTTTTTT.

The rearrangement joins TRBV28 to TRBJ2-3; 9 nucleotides match TRBD1. The CDR3 covers 13 residues. Germline V gives CDR1 MDHEN, CDR2 SYDVKM. V lost 8 bases and J lost 3; bases outside the gene matches: 3. The chain's CDR3 is CASEDRGTDTQYF. CDR3 sequence (DNA): TGTGCCAGCGAGGACAGGGGAACAGATACGCAGTATTTT.

This sequence joins TRBV10-3 and TRBJ2-7; no firm D call. The V gene's germline CDR1 is ENHRY and CDR2 SYGVKD. The CDR3 is 15 residues long. The germline V and J ends were trimmed by 2 bases and 7 bases, with 18 bases remaining between them. This CDR3 reads CAISELSPGLEEQYF. The CDR3 bases are TGTGCCATCAGTGAGCTCTCCCCGGGTCTTGAGGAGCAGTACTTC.